This T cell receptor beta chain was identified during a study of metastatic and nonmetastatic thyroid tumors (dated by TCRdb to the early 2020s). At the level of the whole study: Repertoires were compared across peripheral blood and tumor or nodule tissue samples from malignant and benign thyroid patients.

Library generation was performed with PCR. Sequenced on an Illumina HiSeq 4000. The TCR beta-chain CDR3 region of each patient was profiled by high-throughput sequencing. As for the original processing: A classifier to discriminate distant-metastatic papillary thyroid cancer patients was built from CDR3 differences across clinicopathological groups. To measure repertoire diversity the researchers used the Shannon index, while the Morisita-Horn index served to gauge how similar the tumor and blood repertoires were. TCRdb reran the public reads through fastp at Q25 and MiXCR, keeping productive beta chains. The V and J calls were determined by TCRdb, not by the authors. The sample table holds some 25,000 clones, of which around 20% were seen once. Approximately 4.3% of the sample is taken by the ten largest. No patient had received any treatment before thyroid surgery. Using T-cell receptor beta sequencing, the researchers looked back retrospectively at clinical samples from patients, gathered between about 2011 and 2018.

There are 13 amino acids in the CDR3, from cysteine to phenylalanine inclusive. Just the 39-base CDR3 DNA is kept, in frame starting at base 1. CDR1 is given as SGDLS and CDR2 as YYNGEE, both from the germline V gene. Trimming takes 3 bases from V and 1 base from J, and the germline ends sit 6 bases apart. Paper-wide results and their limitations: In both blood and tumor samples, TCR beta diversity was reported to be significantly higher in malignant tumors than in benign nodules.

This clone was recorded many times. The antigen this receptor binds is unknown. Per-base qualities were not stored, and no clone one base away is much larger. The source is a male donor with papillary thyroid cancer or a benign thyroid nodule (not recorded which). Some clones in this sample may be carry-over from other donors' samples. The sequence links TRBV9 to TRBJ2-3; the D gene is possibly TRBD1, with 6 bases matching. Sample: blood. The CDR3 reads CASSEGGTDTQYF. The DNA reads TGTGCCAGCAGCGAGGGGGGCACAGATACGCAGTATTTT.